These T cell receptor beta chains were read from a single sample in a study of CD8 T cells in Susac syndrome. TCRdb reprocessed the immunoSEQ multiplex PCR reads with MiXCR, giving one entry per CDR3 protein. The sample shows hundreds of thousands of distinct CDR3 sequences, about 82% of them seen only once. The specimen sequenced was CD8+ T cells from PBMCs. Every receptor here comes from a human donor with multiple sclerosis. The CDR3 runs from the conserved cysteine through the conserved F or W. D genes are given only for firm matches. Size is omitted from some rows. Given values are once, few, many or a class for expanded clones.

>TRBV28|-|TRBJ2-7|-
CASRGDGISYEQYF
TGTGCCAGCAGAGGGGACGGAATCTCCTACGAGCAGTACTTC
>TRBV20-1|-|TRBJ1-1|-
CSARDFRDPERTEAFF
TGCAGTGCAAGAGATTTCCGGGACCCTGAGAGGACTGAAGCTTTCTTT
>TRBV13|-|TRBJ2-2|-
CASSWQTGELFF
TGTGCCAGCAGCTGGCAGACCGGGGAGCTGTTTTTT
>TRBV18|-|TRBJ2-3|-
CASSPPERPDTQYF
TGTGCCAGCTCCCCTCCTGAGCGACCAGATACGCAGTATTTT
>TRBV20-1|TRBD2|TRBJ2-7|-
CSAREAHGLASYEQYF
TGCAGTGCTAGAGAAGCCCACGGACTAGCGTCTTACGAGCAGTACTTC
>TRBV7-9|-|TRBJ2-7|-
CASSGTDTYEQYF
TGTGCCAGTTCCGGGACGGACACCTACGAGCAGTACTTC
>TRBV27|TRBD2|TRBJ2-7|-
CASSFLAGGGMYEQYF
TGTGCCAGCAGTTTCCTAGCGGGAGGAGGCATGTACGAGCAGTACTTC
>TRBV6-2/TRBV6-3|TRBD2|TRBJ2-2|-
CASHLWERGSNTGELFF
TGTGCCAGCCACTTGTGGGAGCGGGGTTCGAACACCGGGGAGCTGTTTTTT
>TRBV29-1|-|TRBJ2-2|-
CSVFGNTGELFF
TGCAGCGTTTTCGGGAACACCGGGGAGCTGTTTTTT
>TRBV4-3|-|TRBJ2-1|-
CASSQEGIAREQFF
TGCGCCAGCAGCCAAGAAGGGATCGCTCGTGAGCAGTTCTTC
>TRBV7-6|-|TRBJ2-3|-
CASSMGLVADTQYF
TGTGCCAGCAGCATGGGACTCGTGGCAGATACGCAGTATTTT
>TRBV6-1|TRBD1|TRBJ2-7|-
CASSDGTGFYEQYF
TGTGCCAGCAGTGACGGGACAGGGTTCTACGAGCAGTACTTC
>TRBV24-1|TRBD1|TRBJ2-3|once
CATSGTGTVLTDTQYF
TGTGCCACCAGTGGCACCGGGACAGTTTTGACAGATACGCAGTATTTT
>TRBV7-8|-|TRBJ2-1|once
CASSLEGLSYNEQFF
TGTGCCAGCAGCTTAGAGGGACTGTCCTACAATGAGCAGTTCTTC
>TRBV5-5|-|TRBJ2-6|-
CASSLEQPFSGANVLTF
TGTGCCAGCAGCTTGGAACAGCCCTTCTCTGGGGCCAACGTCCTGACTTTC
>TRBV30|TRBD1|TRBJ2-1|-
CAWSDAGGPSSYNEQFF
TGTGCCTGGAGTGACGCAGGGGGCCCGAGCTCCTACAATGAGCAGTTCTTC
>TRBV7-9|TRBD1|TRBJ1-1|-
CASSSGQGVNTEAFF
TGTGCCAGCAGCTCAGGGCAGGGGGTAAACACTGAAGCTTTCTTT
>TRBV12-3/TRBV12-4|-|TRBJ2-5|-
CATRREAETQYF
TGTGCCACCCGACGTGAGGCAGAGACCCAGTACTTC
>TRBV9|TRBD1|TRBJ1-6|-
CASSVLDRVSYNSPLHF
TGTGCCAGCAGCGTCCTCGACAGGGTATCCTATAATTCACCCCTCCACTTT
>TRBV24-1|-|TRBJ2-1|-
CATSDYHEGTQNEQFF
TGTGCCACCAGTGATTACCACGAGGGGACCCAGAATGAGCAGTTCTTC
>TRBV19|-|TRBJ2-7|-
CASSISALPYEQYF
TGTGCCAGTAGTATCAGCGCCCTACCCTACGAGCAGTACTTC
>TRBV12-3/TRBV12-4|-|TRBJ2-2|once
CASSLPGGRTRTGELFF
TGTGCCAGCAGCCTCCCGGGTGGGAGAACCAGGACCGGGGAGCTGTTTTTT
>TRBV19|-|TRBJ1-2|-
CASSFGPDGYTF
TGTGCCAGTAGTTTTGGACCTGACGGCTACACCTTC
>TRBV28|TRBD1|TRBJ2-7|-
CASSWDSGVYEQYF
TGTGCCAGCAGTTGGGACAGTGGGGTCTACGAGCAGTACTTC
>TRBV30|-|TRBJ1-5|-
CAWSSGNQPQHF
TGTGCCTGGAGTTCCGGCAATCAGCCCCAGCATTTT
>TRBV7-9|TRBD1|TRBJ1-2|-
CASSLGSGQGDGYTF
TGTGCCAGCAGCTTAGGATCGGGACAGGGGGATGGCTACACCTTC
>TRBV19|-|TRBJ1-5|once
CASSTVSNQPQHF
TGTGCCAGTAGTACGGTCAGCAATCAGCCCCAGCATTTT
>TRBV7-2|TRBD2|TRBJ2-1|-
CASSLKLAGSRNYNEQFF
TGTGCCAGCAGCTTGAAACTAGCGGGGTCACGGAACTACAATGAGCAGTTCTTC
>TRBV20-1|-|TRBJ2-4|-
CSARQSGTPQLNIQYF
TGCAGTGCTAGGCAATCCGGGACACCGCAATTAAACATTCAGTACTTC
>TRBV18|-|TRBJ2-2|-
CASSPLLGLATGELFF
TGTGCCAGCTCACCGCTTTTGGGGTTGGCCACCGGGGAGCTGTTTTTT
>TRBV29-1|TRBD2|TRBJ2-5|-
CSVESAGDQKTQYF
TGCAGCGTTGAGTCAGCGGGAGATCAGAAGACCCAGTACTTC
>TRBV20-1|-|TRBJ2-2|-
CSVEGASTGELFF
TGCAGTGTGGAGGGGGCATCCACCGGGGAGCTGTTTTTT
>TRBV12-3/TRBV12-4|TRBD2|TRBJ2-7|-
CASSPERETYEQYF
TGTGCCAGCAGCCCAGAGCGGGAGACCTACGAGCAGTACTTC
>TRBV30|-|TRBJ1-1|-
CAWKGGHPEAFF
TGTGCCTGGAAGGGGGGTCACCCTGAAGCTTTCTTT
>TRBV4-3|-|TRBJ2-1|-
CASSQVDPYNEQFF
TGCGCCAGCAGCCAAGTCGACCCTTACAATGAGCAGTTCTTC
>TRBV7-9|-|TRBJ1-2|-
CASSPESTYGYTF
TGTGCCAGCAGTCCGGAGTCTACCTATGGCTACACCTTC
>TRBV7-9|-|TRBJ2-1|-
CASSGAQSGEQFF
TGTGCCAGCAGCGGAGCCCAAAGCGGTGAGCAGTTCTTC
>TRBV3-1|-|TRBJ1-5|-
CASSQDNVLGQPQHF
TGTGCCAGCAGCCAAGATAACGTCCTCGGACAGCCCCAGCATTTT
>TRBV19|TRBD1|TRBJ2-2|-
CASSTGQDLGTGELFF
TGTGCCAGTAGTACCGGACAGGATCTAGGGACCGGGGAGCTGTTTTTT
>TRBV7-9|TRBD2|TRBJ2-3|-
CASSLAKGLAGGDTQYF
TGTGCCAGCAGCTTAGCGAAGGGACTAGCGGGAGGGGATACGCAGTATTTT
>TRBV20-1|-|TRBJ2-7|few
CSASGVFTYEQYF
TGCAGTGCCAGCGGCGTATTCACCTACGAGCAGTACTTC
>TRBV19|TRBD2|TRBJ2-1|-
CASSISGRAFEQFF
TGTGCCAGTAGTATTAGCGGGAGGGCCTTTGAGCAGTTCTTC
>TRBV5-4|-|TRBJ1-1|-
CASTSQERGKNTEAFF
TGTGCCAGCACCTCACAGGAAAGGGGAAAAAACACTGAAGCTTTCTTT
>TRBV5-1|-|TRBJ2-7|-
CASSPGIGKLLVYF
TGCGCCAGCAGCCCCGGGATAGGCAAGCTTCTCGTTTACTTC
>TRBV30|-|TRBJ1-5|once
CAWSTGMGNQPQHF
TGTGCCTGGAGCACAGGGATGGGCAATCAGCCCCAGCATTTT
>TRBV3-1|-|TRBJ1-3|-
CASSPMNTLEGNTIYF
TGTGCCAGCAGCCCCATGAATACTCTTGAAGGAAACACCATATATTTT
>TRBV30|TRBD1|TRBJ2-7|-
CAWSVGDRGLISSYEQYF
TGTGCCTGGAGTGTAGGGGACAGGGGGTTAATAAGCTCCTACGAGCAGTACTTC
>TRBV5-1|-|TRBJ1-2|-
CASSSAALEGYTF
TGCGCCAGCAGCTCCGCTGCGTTGGAGGGCTACACCTTC
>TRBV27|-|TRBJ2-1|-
CASSLIGSRNEQFF
TGTGCCAGCAGTTTAATCGGGAGTAGAAATGAGCAGTTCTTC
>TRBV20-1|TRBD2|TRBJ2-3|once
CSAPPLAGERDTQYF
TGCAGTGCCCCACCCCTCGCGGGGGAGAGGGATACGCAGTATTTT
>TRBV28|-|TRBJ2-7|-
CASSPRIPYEQYF
TGTGCCAGCAGTCCCCGAATCCCCTACGAGCAGTACTTC
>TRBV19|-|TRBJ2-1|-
CASSDTTRIPYNEQFF
TGTGCCAGTAGTGACACAACTAGGATCCCCTACAATGAGCAGTTCTTC
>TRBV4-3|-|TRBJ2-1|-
CASSHSLALNEQFF
TGCGCCAGCAGCCATAGTCTAGCCCTCAATGAGCAGTTCTTC
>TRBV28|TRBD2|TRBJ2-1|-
CASSYRDYYNEQFF
TGTGCCAGCAGTTACCGGGACTACTACAATGAGCAGTTCTTC
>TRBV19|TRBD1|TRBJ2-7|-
CASSIAGQGEYEQYF
TGTGCCAGTAGTATAGCGGGACAGGGGGAATACGAGCAGTACTTC
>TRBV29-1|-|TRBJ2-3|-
CSVEPRVSDPSTDTQYF
TGCAGCGTTGAGCCGCGGGTCAGTGATCCTAGCACAGATACGCAGTATTTT
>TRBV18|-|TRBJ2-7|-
CASSSPIREHEQYF
TGTGCCAGCTCATCTCCGATCAGGGAGCACGAGCAGTACTTC
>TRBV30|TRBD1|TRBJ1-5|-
CAWRGQGNQPQHF
TGTGCCTGGAGGGGACAGGGTAATCAGCCCCAGCATTTT
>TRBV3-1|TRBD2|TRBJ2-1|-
CASSQVLAVLYNEQFF
TGTGCCAGCAGCCAAGTACTAGCGGTACTCTACAATGAGCAGTTCTTC